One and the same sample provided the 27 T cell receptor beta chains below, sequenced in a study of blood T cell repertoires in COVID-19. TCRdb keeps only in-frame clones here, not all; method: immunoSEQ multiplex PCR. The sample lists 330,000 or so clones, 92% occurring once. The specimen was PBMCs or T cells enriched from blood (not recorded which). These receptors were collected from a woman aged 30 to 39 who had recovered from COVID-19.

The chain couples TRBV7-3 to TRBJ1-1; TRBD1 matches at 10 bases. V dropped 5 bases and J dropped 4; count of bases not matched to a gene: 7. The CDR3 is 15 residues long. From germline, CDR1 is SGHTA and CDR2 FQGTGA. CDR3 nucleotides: TGTGCCAGCAGCCCGAACCGGGACAGGGGCACTGAAGCTTTCTTT. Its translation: CASSPNRDRGTEAFF.

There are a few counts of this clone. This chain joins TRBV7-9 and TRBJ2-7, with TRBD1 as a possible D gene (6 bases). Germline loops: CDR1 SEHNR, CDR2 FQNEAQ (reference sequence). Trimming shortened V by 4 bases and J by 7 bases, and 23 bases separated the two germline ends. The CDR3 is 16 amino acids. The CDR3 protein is CASSSRLPQGRPEQYF. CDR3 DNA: TGTGCCAGCAGCTCTCGATTACCTCAGGGGCGCCCGGAGCAGTACTTC.

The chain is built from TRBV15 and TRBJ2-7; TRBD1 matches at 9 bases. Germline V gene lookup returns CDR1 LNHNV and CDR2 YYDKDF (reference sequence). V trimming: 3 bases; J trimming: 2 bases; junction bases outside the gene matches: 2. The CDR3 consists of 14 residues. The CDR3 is CATSRDRGTYEQYF. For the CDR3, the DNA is TGTGCCACCAGCAGGGACAGGGGAACCTACGAGCAGTACTTC.

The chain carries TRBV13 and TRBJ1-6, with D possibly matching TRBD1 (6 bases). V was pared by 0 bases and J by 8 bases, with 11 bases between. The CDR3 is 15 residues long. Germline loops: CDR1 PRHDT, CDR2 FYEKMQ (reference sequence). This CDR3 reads CASSLGDRNHSPLHF. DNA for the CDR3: TGTGCCAGCAGCTTAGGAGACAGGAATCATTCACCCCTCCACTTT. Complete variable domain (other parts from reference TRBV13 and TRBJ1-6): AAGVIQSPRHLIKEKRETATLKCYPIPRHDTVYWYQQGPGQDPQFLISFYEKMQSDKGSIPDRFSAQQFSDYHSELNMSSLELGDSALYFCASSLGDRNHSPLHFGNGTRLTVT.

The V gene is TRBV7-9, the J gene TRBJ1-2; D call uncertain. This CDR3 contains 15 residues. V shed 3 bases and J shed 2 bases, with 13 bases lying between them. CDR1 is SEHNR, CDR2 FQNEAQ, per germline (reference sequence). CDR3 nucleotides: TGTGCCAGCAGCTTGAGTTCAGCGGGAAACTATGGCTACACCTTC. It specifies CASSLSSAGNYGYTF.

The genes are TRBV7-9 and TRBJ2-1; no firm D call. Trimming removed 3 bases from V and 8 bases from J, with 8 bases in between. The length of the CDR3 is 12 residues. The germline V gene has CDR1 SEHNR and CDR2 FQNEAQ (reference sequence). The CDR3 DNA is TGTGCCAGCAGCTTCTCGGTCGATGAGCAGTTCTTC. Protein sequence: CASSFSVDEQFF.

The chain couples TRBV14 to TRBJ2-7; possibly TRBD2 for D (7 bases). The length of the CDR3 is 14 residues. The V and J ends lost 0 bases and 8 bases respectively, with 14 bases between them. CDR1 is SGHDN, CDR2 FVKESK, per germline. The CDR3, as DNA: TGTGCCAGCAGCCAAGATCGCAGGGGAGGGCAGCAGTACTTC. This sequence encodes CASSQDRRGGQQYF.

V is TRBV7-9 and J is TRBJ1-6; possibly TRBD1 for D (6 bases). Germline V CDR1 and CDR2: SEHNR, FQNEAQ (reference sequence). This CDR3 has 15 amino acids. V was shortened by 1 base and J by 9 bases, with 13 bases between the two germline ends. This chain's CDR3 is CASSLEAGGGSPLHF. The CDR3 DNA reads TGTGCCAGCAGCTTAGAGGCGGGGGGCGGTTCACCCCTCCACTTT.

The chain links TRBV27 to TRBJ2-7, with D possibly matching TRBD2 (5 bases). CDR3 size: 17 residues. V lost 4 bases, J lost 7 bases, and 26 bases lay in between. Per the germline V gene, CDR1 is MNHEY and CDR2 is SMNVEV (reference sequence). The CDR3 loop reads CASSSGTMVPHPGEQYF. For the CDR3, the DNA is TGTGCCAGCAGTTCGGGCACCATGGTCCCCCATCCGGGGGAGCAGTACTTC.

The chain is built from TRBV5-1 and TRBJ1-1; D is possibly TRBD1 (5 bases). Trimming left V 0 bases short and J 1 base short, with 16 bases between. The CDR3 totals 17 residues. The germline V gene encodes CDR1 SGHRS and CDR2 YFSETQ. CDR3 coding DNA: TGCGCCAGCAGCTTGGCCCCAGGGAGCGGGGGGAACACTGAAGCTTTCTTT. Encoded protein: CASSLAPGSGGNTEAFF. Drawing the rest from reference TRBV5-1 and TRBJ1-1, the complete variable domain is KAGVTQTPRYLIKTRGQQVTLSCSPISGHRSVSWYQQTPGQGLQFLFEYFSETQRNKGNFPGRFSGRQFSNSRSEMNVSTLELGDSALYLCASSLAPGSGGNTEAFFGQGTRLTVV.

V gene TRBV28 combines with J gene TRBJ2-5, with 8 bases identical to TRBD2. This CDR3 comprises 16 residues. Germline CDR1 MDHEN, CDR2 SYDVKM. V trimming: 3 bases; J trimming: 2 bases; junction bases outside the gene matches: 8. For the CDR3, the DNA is TGTGCCAGCAGTTTCTCCGGGCGGGGGGTTCAAGAGACCCAGTACTTC. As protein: CASSFSGRGVQETQYF.

CDR3 region: CASSEWLGGAEAFF. The CDR3 DNA is TGTGCCAGCAGTGAATGGCTCGGGGGTGCTGAAGCTTTCTTT. The V and J genes are TRBV25-1 and TRBJ1-1; possibly TRBD1 for D (5 bases). The CDR3 sequence is 14 residues long. Trimming pared 1 base from V and 6 bases from J, leaving 12 bases between. Germline values: CDR1 MGHDK, CDR2 SYGVNS.

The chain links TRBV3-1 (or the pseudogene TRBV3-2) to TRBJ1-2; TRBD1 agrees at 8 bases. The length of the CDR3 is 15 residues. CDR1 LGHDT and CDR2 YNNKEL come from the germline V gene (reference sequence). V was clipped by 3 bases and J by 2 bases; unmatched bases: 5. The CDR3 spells CASSHDRGRNYGYTF. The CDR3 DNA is TGTGCCAGCAGCCATGACAGGGGCCGGAACTATGGCTACACCTTC.

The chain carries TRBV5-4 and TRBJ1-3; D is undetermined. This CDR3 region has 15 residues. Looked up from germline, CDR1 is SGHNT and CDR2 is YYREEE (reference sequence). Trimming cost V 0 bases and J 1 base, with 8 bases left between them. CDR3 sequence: CASSLDGDSGNTIYF. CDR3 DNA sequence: TGTGCCAGCAGCTTGGACGGGGATTCTGGAAACACCATATATTTT.

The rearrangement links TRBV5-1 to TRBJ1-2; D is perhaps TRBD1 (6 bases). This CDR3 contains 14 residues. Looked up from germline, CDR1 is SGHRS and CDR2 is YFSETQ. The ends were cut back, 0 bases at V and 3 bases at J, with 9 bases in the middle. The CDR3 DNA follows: TGCGCCAGCAGCTTGGAAGGGGGTGACTATGGCTACACCTTC. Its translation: CASSLEGGDYGYTF.

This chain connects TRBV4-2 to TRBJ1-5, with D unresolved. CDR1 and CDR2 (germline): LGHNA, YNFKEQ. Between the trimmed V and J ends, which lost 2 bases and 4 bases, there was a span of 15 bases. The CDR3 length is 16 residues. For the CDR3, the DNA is TGTGCCAGCAGCCAAAGTGTGGCAGCTAGAAATCAGCCCCAGCATTTT. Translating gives CASSQSVAARNQPQHF.

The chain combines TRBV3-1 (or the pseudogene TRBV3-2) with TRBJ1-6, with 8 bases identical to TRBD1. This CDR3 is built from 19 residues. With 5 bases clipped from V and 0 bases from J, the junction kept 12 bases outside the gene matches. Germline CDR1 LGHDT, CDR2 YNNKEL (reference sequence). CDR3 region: CASSSGQGARSSYNSPLHF. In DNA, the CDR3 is TGTGCCAGCAGCTCCGGGCAGGGGGCTAGGAGCTCCTATAATTCACCCCTCCACTTT.

Here the CDR3 reads CASSEGLAGYNEQFF. The CDR3 DNA follows: TGTGCCAGCAGCGAGGGACTAGCGGGGTACAATGAGCAGTTCTTC. The chain has TRBV11-2 and TRBJ2-1, with 13 nucleotides matching TRBD2. Germline-derived CDR1 and CDR2 are SGHAT and FQNNGV. V was clipped by 5 bases and J by 4 bases; unmatched bases: 2. The CDR3 runs 15 residues.

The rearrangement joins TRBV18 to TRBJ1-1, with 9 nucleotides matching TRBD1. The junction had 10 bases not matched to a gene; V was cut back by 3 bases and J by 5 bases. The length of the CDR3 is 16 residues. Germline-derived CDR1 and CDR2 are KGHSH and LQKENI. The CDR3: CASSPQLPTGGTEAFF. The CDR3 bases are TGTGCCAGCTCACCCCAACTCCCGACAGGGGGGACTGAAGCTTTCTTT.

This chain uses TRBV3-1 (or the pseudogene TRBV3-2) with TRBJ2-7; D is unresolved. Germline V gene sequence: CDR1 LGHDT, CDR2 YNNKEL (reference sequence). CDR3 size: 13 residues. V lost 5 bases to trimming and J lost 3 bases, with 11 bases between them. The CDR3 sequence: CASSATPGYEQYF. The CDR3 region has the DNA TGTGCCAGCAGCGCGACCCCGGGCTACGAGCAGTACTTC.

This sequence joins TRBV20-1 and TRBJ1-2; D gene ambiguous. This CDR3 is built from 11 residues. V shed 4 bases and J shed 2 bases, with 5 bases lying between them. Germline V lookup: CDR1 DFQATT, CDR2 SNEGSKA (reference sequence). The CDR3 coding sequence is TGCAGTGCTAATATCAACTATGGCTACACCTTC. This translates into CSANINYGYTF.

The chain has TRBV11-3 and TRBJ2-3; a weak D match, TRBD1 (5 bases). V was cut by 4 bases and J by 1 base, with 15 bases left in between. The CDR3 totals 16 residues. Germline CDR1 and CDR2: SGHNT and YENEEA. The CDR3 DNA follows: TGTGCCAGCAGCTGGGCTAGGGGAACGGGCACAGATACGCAGTATTTT. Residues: CASSWARGTGTDTQYF.

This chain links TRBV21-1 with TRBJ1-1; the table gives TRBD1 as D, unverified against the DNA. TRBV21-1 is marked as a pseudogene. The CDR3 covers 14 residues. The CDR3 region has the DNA TGTGCCAGCATATACCGACAGAAGAACACTGAAGCTTTCTTT. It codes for CASIYRQKNTEAFF.

CDR3 residues: CASSKGLEETQYF. The CDR3 DNA sequence: TGTGCCAGCAGCAAGGGACTAGAGGAGACCCAGTACTTC. The chain uses TRBV11-2 and TRBJ2-5; 8 bases are shared with TRBD2. The CDR3 is 13 amino acids. Trimming removed 5 bases from V and 5 bases from J; junction bases left unmatched: 4. The germline V gene encodes CDR1 SGHAT and CDR2 FQNNGV.

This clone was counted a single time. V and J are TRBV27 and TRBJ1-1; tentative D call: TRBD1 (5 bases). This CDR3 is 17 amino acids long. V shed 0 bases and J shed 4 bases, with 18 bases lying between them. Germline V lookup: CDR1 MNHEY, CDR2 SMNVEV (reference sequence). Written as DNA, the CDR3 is TGTGCCAGCAGTTTATCGATCGGTCAGGGCGGTCCCACTGAAGCTTTCTTT. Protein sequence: CASSLSIGQGGPTEAFF.

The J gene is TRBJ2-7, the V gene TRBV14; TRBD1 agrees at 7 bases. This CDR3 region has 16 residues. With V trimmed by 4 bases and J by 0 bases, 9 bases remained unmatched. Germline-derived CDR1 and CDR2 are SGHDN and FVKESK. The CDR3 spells CASSPLGQSYSYEQYF. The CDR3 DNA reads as TGTGCCAGCAGCCCCTTGGGACAGTCCTACTCCTACGAGCAGTACTTC.

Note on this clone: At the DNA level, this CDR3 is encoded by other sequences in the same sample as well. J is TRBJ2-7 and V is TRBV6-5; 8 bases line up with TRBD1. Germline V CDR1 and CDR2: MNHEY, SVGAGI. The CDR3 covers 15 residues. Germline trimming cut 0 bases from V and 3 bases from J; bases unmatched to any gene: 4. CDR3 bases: TGTGCCAGCAGTTACTCCGGGACAGGACGCTACGAGCAGTACTTC. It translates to CASSYSGTGRYEQYF.